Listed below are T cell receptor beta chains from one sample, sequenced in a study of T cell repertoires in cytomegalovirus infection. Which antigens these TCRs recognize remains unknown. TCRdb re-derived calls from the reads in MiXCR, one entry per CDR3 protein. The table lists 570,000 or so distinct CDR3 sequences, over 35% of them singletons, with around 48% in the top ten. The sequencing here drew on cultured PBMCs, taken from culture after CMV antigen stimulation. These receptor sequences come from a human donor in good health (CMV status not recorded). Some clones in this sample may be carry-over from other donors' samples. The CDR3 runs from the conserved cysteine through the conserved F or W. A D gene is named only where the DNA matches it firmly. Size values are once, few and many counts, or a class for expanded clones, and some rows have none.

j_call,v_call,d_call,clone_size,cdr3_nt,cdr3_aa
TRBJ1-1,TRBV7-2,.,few,TGTGCCAGCAGCTCCCCGGCGGGGCGAACTGAAGCTTTCTTT,CASSSPAGRTEAFF
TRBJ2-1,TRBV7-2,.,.,TGTGCCAGCACCCTATTGGCCTCGGCGTACAATGAGCAGTTCTTC,CASTLLASAYNEQFF
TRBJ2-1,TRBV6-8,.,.,TGTGCCAGCCGCGCAGGAGTCTCCTACAATGAGCAGTTCTTC,CASRAGVSYNEQFF
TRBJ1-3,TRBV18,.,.,TGTGCCAGCTCACCACGGAGTACGAGAGACTCTGGAAACACCATATATTTT,CASSPRSTRDSGNTIYF
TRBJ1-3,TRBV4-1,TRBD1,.,TGCGCCAGCAGCCAAGATCAGGGGGCCAGCTCTGGAAACACCATATATTTT,CASSQDQGASSGNTIYF
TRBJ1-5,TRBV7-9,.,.,TGTGCCAGCAGCTCGGACGGGGGCAATCAGCCCCAGCATTTT,CASSSDGGNQPQHF
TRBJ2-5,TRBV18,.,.,TGTGCCAGCTCACCAGGGAGTGGAGAGACCCAGTACTTC,CASSPGSGETQYF
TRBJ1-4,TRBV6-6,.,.,TGTGCCAGCAGTAACGTAAGGGTTCGTGAAAAACTGTTTTTT,CASSNVRVREKLFF
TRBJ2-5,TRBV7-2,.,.,TGTGCCAGCAGCTTAGGGCCTCTAGGGGGGGAGACCCAGTACTTC,CASSLGPLGGETQYF
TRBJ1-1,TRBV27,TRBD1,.,TGTGCCAGCAGTCGTCGACAGGGAGTCGGTGAAGCTTTCTTT,CASSRRQGVGEAFF
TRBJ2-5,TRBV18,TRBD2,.,TGTGCCAGCTCGCTCGGAGCGGGAGTTAGGGAAGAGACCCAGTACTTC,CASSLGAGVREETQYF
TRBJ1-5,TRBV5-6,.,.,TGTGCCAGCAGCTTGGCCGGTTACCCCTCCCATAGCAATCAGCCCCAGCATTTT,CASSLAGYPSHSNQPQHF
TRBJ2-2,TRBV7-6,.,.,TGTGCCAGCAGCTTATCCGGCGCCGACACCGGGGAGCTGTTTTTT,CASSLSGADTGELFF
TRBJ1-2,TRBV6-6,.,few,TGTGCCAGCCGGGCAGCTAACTATGGCTACACCTTC,CASRAANYGYTF
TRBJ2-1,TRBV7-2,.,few,TGTGCCAGCAGCTTTCAACGGACCTACAATGAGCAGTTCTTC,CASSFQRTYNEQFF
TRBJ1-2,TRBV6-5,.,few,TGTGCCAGCAGTTACCATATGCAGAGGGAATCCAACTATGGCTACACCTTC,CASSYHMQRESNYGYTF
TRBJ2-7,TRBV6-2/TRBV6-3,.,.,TGTGCCAGCAGTTCCTTAATCGAGCAGTACTTC,CASSSLIEQYF
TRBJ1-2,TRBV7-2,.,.,TGTGCCAGCAGCTTAACGGACCAACACTATGGCTACACCTTC,CASSLTDQHYGYTF
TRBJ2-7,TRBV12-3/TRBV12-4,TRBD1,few,TGTGCCAGCAGTTTGTTTGGGACAGGGCAAGCTGACGAGCAGTACTTC,CASSLFGTGQADEQYF
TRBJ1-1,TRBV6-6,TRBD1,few,TGTGCCAGCAGCCAGGCGACCGGACAGGGGGAGCACACTGAAGCTTTCTTT,CASSQATGQGEHTEAFF
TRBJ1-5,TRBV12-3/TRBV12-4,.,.,TGTGCCAGCAGTTTAGTCGGTTGGGGATCCGTTAGAAATCAGCCCCAGCATTTT,CASSLVGWGSVRNQPQHF
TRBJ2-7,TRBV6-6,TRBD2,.,TGTGCCAGCACCCAGGTCAGCGGGGGGGCGAAAATCTACGAGCAGTACTTC,CASTQVSGGAKIYEQYF
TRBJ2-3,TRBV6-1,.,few,TGTGCCAGCAGTGCTACTAGCCAAGGGCGGGATACGCAGTATTTT,CASSATSQGRDTQYF
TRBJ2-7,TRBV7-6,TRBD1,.,TGTGCCAGCAGCGGCCGGGACAGCTCCTACGAGCAGTACTTC,CASSGRDSSYEQYF
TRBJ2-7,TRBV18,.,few,TGTGCCAGCTCGGAGGGACAGCCTTACGAGCAGTACTTC,CASSEGQPYEQYF
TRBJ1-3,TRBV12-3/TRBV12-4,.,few,TGTGCCAGCAGTATTGAGAGTGGAAACACCATATATTTT,CASSIESGNTIYF
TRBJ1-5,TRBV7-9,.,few,TGTGCCAGCAGCCTAGGACAGACTTTTAGCAATCAGCCCCAGCATTTT,CASSLGQTFSNQPQHF
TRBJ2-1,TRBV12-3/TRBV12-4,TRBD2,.,TGTGCCAGCAGTATAACGGGACTAGCGCCCAATGAGCAGTTCTTC,CASSITGLAPNEQFF
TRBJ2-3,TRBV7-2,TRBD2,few,TGTGCCAGCAGCTTAAGGGTCGGGACTAGCGCGGCAGATACGCAGTATTTT,CASSLRVGTSAADTQYF
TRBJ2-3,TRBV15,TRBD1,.,TGTGCCACCAGCTCGGACAGGGGGCGCGCAGATACGCAGTATTTT,CATSSDRGRADTQYF
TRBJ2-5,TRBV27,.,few,TGTGCCAGCAGTTTATGGGCAGGGCGAGAGACCCAGTACTTC,CASSLWAGRETQYF
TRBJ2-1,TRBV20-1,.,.,TGCAGTGCTAGAGGCATAGACAATGAGCAGTTCTTC,CSARGIDNEQFF
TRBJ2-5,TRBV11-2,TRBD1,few,TGTGCCAGCAGCTGGCTGCAGGGGGCAGAGACCCAGTACTTC,CASSWLQGAETQYF
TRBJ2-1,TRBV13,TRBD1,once,TGTGCCAGCAGCTTAACCGGGACAGGGCGCTACAATGAGCAGTTCTTC,CASSLTGTGRYNEQFF
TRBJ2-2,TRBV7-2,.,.,TGTGCCAGCAGACTAGGGGGACCCGGGGAGCTGTTTTTT,CASRLGGPGELFF
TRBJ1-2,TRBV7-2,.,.,TGTGCCAGCAGCTTCACAGGTCCGGTAGGCTACACCTTC,CASSFTGPVGYTF
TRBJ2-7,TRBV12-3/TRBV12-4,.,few,TGTGCCAGCAAACGGGGGCAGCAGGGTAGAATAGAGTACTTC,CASKRGQQGRIEYF
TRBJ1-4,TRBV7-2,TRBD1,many,TGTGCCAGCAGCCCCCCGGGACAGGGTAACGAAAAACTGTTTTTT,CASSPPGQGNEKLFF
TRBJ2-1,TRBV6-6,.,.,TGTGCCAGCAGTGCCAAGGGCAGGGACAATGAGCAGTTCTTC,CASSAKGRDNEQFF
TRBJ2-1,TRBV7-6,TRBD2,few,TGTGCCAGCAGCTCTCATAGCGGGAGCTCCTACAATGAGCAGTTCTTC,CASSSHSGSSYNEQFF
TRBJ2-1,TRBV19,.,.,TGTGCCAGTAGTCCCGCCCTGGACCGTGGACAGTTCTTC,CASSPALDRGQFF
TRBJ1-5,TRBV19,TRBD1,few,TGTGCCAGTAGTATAGACGTGGGACAGGCCCAGGTCAATGATGAACCCCAGCATTTT,CASSIDVGQAQVNDEPQHF
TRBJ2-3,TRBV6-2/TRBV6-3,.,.,TGTGCCAGCAGCCGATTGCCCGATTTGCCGTATTTT,CASSRLPDLPYF
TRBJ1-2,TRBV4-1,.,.,TGCGCCAGCAGCTCAGGGTGGCGGGGTCCCAACTATGGCTACACCTTC,CASSSGWRGPNYGYTF
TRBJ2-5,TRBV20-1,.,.,TGCAGTGCCGAAGCTCAGGAGGTCCACGAGACCCAGTACTTC,CSAEAQEVHETQYF
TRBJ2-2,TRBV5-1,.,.,TGCGCCAGCAGGATGCCCGGGGAGCGAGAGCTGTTTTTT,CASRMPGERELFF
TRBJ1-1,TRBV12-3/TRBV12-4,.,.,TGTGCCAGCAGTCCCCCGGCAGGGTCGAACACTGAAGCTTTCTTT,CASSPPAGSNTEAFF
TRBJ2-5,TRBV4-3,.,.,TGCGCCAGCAGCCAAATTACGGGCGCGGAGACCCAGTACTTC,CASSQITGAETQYF